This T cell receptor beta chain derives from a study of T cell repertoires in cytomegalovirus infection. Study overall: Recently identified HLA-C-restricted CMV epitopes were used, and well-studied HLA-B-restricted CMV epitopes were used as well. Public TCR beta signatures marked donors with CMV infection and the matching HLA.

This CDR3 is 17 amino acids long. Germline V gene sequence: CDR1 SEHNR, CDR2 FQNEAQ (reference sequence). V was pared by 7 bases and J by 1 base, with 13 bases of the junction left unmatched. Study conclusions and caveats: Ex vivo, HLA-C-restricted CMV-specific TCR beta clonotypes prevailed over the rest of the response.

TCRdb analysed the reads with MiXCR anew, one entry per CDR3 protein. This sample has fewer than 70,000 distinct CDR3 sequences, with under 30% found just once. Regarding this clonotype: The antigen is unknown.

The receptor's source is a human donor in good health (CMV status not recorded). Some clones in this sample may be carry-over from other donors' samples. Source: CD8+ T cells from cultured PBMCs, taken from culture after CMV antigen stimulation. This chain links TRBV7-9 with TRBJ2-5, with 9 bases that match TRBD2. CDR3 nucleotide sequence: TGTGCCAGCACCCAAAGAGGCAGCGGGGGGACCCAAGAGACCCAGTACTTC. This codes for CASTQRGSGGTQETQYF.